This T cell receptor beta chain was observed in a study of cytomegalovirus exposure and HLA in healthy donors (dated by TCRdb to the late 2010s). As for the study more broadly: According to an earlier analysis of 550 to 700 of the donors, 150 million to 200 million T cells yielded over 100 million unique TCR beta sequences and less than 300 Gb of sequence data. The study was designed to test whether signatures of past pathogen exposure could be identified by cataloging public T cell receptors. The study combined high-throughput TCR immunosequencing, statistical association of individual TCRs with disease status, and machine learning to predict cytomegalovirus infection status. An early release that covered fewer than 800 HLA-typed donors contained approximately 300 gigabases of sequencing data and around 80 million unique TCR sequences. All discovery cohort repertoires had been generated using a single sequencing platform. Roughly 5 DR-DQ haplotypes were handled as single units for association and clustering because linkage in the cohort was strong. Of the roughly 390 genotyped donors, approximately 83% fell in the genetic ancestry cluster associated with self-reported Caucasian donors. On average, roughly 200,000 unique TCR beta nucleotide sequences were sequenced per donor among several hundred genotyped donors of the cohort, with 15% to 20% of those sequences being non-productive. Using immunosequencing, the study profiled T cell repertoires from around 680 subjects and related those repertoires to cytomegalovirus serostatus. Both class I and class II loci were covered by HLA typing, at four-digit resolution. A separate validation cohort of approximately 130 different subjects was used in addition to the approximately 700-subject first cohort. Donor age, sex, ethnicity and CMV serostatus were compiled together with the repertoire data. Rather than using new phenotypic data, the later analysis identified candidate immune exposures from TCR beta sequences and from how often those sequences occurred across donors. To study patterns of TCR occurrence, a later analysis re-analyzed previously published TCR beta repertoires from around 660 donors and added high-resolution HLA genotyping. The number of typed donors differed by locus: 629-630 for A, B, C, DRB1 and DQB1; some 500 for DQA1; 606 for DPA1; and roughly 470 for DPB1. Genome-wide SNP genotypes for about three fifths of the 666 donors were used in a later genetic analysis, which treated that subset as a discovery cohort. An earlier analysis of roughly 580 of the donors used high-throughput TCR beta sequencing to judge whether each TCR beta V gene segment behaved as functional or pseudogenic. Points the paper makes about the study in general: A few of the identified cytomegalovirus-associated TCR beta chains were confirmed in vitro to be specific for cytomegalovirus antigens. The only immune exposure information available for the cohort was CMV serostatus. The classifier was reported to diagnose cytomegalovirus status with high specificity and sensitivity in both the original and validation cohorts. Because counts were too low, 15 to 20 rarely observed V segments, including chromosome 9 orphons, were left out of the earlier analysis of about 620 of the donors. A later analysis associated 15,000 to 20,000 TCR beta sequences with specific HLA alleles at a false discovery rate of 0.05. Correlated functional status among segregating V segments might reflect linkage disequilibrium, but an unknown experimental factor could not be ruled out. A cluster of highly shared sequence variants was judged likely to represent a technical artifact of the sequencing pipeline. In the study, approximately 160 TCR beta chains were listed as associated with cytomegalovirus. A later analysis reported that several top co-occurrence clusters appeared linked to parvovirus B19, influenza, CMV and Epstein-Barr virus. An earlier analysis of approximately 500 of the donors showed that most TCR beta V segments appeared in productive rearrangements either about 87% or about 30% of the time, which broadly matched IMGT annotations. Assigning TCR associations to individual alleles was difficult when HLA alleles, especially DR and DQ, strongly co-occurred. While some public TCRs were present in many individuals, most TCR sequences turned up only very rarely across donors. Because some donors lacked HLA typing at each locus, the association tests relied only on the typed subset. The 87-base-pair reads could not distinguish some IMGT-functional V segments, including TRBV6-2 and TRBV6-3, so those segments were excluded. In a later analysis, HLA-associated TCR beta chains showed more clonal expansion and lower generation probabilities than non-associated chains that were equally common. In a later genetic analysis, fewer N-insertions in productive TCRs were reported among donors in an Asian-associated ancestry cluster than the approximately 710-donor mean. Presence/absence analyses assumed roughly uniform sequencing depth across donors, an assumption that may not hold. In this cohort, only TCR beta chains were sequenced, and detectable features were limited by the absence of alpha or paired-chain data. Most CMV-associated TCR beta chains appeared to be HLA-restricted in a later analysis, and the HLA associations seemed to be driven largely by CMV exposure. The authors suggested that the approach could potentially be generalized to other disease states and immunological phenotypes. A further reported finding was that TCR beta sequences accurately predicted the HLA-A and HLA-B alleles for most subjects in the first cohort. A later genetic analysis associated a missense DCLRE1C variant with V-gene and J-gene trimming of TCR beta chains, and an independent cohort replicated the association. According to a later analysis, TCR association rates differed among HLA loci, with DRB1 alleles showing the most associated TCRs and HLA-C alleles showing the fewest.

In total, roughly 670 healthy bone marrow donors made up the cohort. At the time of sampling, all cohort members were nominally healthy, though unrecorded immune exposures were likely present. The donor tested CMV seronegative, placing the donor among the 352 seronegative members of the cohort. Every donor gave a peripheral blood sample, and the peripheral blood mononuclear cells from that sample were used for TCR beta sequencing. The Qiagen DNeasy Blood Extraction Kit was used to extract genomic DNA from the blood cell samples. CDR1 and CDR2 (SGHTS, YDEGEE) derive from the germline V gene. The CDR3 contains 15 residues, cysteine and phenylalanine counted. Solely the CDR3 DNA is kept, with 45 bases framed from the first base. Compared with germline, V lacks 2 bases and J lacks 3 bases; bases without a gene match: 4. A remark on this clone: Its antigen is still unknown. No much larger clone is present one base from it, and per-base qualities are unavailable.

Library creation used the immunoSEQ multiplex PCR assay. A mixture of 60 forward primers for TCR Vbeta segments and 13 reverse primers for TCR Jbeta segments was used in the multiplex PCR. Amplification of the CDR3 region of rearranged TCR beta genes was performed with a multiplex PCR assay on genomic DNA. Amplified TCR beta libraries were sequenced as 87-base-pair reads on the Illumina HiSeq System. In the authors' own workflow: A later analysis counted around 72 million unique TCR beta chains across the 640 or so repertoires, and 9 million to 14 million of these chains were shared by at least two donors. To remove PCR and sequencing errors, raw reads were error-corrected and collapsed into unique sequences using a nearest-neighbor algorithm that merged closely related sequences. V, D and J gene segments were assigned by aligning CDR3 sequences to IMGT reference sequences. For a sequence to be retained, a match of at least six nucleotides was required to both a V gene segment and a J gene segment. Rearrangements were classified as productive when the CDR3 lacked stop codons and remained in frame with V and J, and all other rearrangements were classified as non-productive. Following IMGT convention, CDR3 was defined as the stretch from the second conserved V-encoded cysteine to the conserved J-encoded phenylalanine. The earlier analysis of about 570 of the donors excluded any sequence lacking an unambiguous match to a single V gene segment. In an earlier analysis of several hundred of the donors, V segments were called functional above 56.7% productive rearrangements and were called segregating when the between-donor standard deviation exceeded 5%. To diagnose cytomegalovirus status from the catalog of TCR beta chain sequences, a statistical classification framework was built. In a later analysis, TCR nucleotide sequences were compared against IMGT/GENE-DB human TR gene sequences so that V and J genes could be assigned. Using the TCRdist pipeline, a later analysis assigned CDR3 sequences along with most-parsimonious VDJ recombination scenarios. In a later analysis, every TCR beta chain was defined by the combination of its CDR3 amino acid sequence and its V-gene family, and reads without a unique V-gene family were dropped. As a way to deal with suspected cross-contamination and a sequencing artifact, a later analysis dropped 640 or so nucleotide sequences that were highly shared and had low generation probability. In a later analysis, a clonal expansion index was calculated for each public chain from normalized within-repertoire ranks of inferred template counts. Generation probabilities in a later analysis came from a VDJ recombination model fitted to out-of-frame rearrangements, and those results were checked against IGoR. Hypergeometric tests were used in a later analysis to score TCR-TCR, TCR-HLA and TCR-CMV co-occurrence, with a repertoire-size bias correction applied to the TCR pairs. In a later analysis, false discovery rates were estimated by permuting HLA or CMV assignments 20 times. In a later analysis, co-occurring TCRs were grouped using DBSCAN, and TCRdist sequence similarity was added for clustering within HLA-allele-positive subsets. Repertoires with fewer than 30,000 or more than 120,000 public chains were left out of co-occurrence clustering, as were about 5 repertoires with anomalous nucleotide sharing. The source is immuneACCESS, and TCRdb retained only in-frame sequences with V and J called. Part of the clones is not carried over; for the studies checked, unresolved V genes explain less than half of this, and the remainder is unexplained. V and J calls and clone size follow that table, whereas D and trimming were derived from the DNA. The sample records some 140,000 clones, 60% to 85% of which are singletons. Jointly, the top ten make up about 3.4% of the sample.

Sequenced: PBMCs. The source of this sequence is a man aged 25 to 40 in good health and CMV-seronegative. The chain is encoded by TRBV5-8 joined to TRBJ1-4; 7 bases in the junction line up with TRBD1. The DNA is TGTGCCAGCAGCTTAACAGGGGCAGCTAATGAAAAACTGTTTTTT. It encodes CASSLTGAANEKLFF.